The entry below describes one T cell receptor beta chain. The gene names here belong to mouse. From the germline J gene comes the end of the CDR3, since the read stops 4 residues before it. Germline V lookup: CDR1 NNHDY, CDR2 SYVADS. The CDR3 has 14 residues. The ends were cut back, 0 bases at V and 5 bases at J, with 9 bases in the middle. The sample is drawn from a study of CD8+ T cells in alopecia areata. The sequencing template was cDNA reverse transcribed from extracted RNA. Profiled with immunoSEQ multiplex PCR; TCRdb holds only in-frame clones, not every one. The data show about 300,000 clones, none appearing only once, with about 1.2% held by the ten largest. A panel of CD4, CD8alpha, NKG2D, NKG2ACE and other markers served to sort pooled cutaneous lymph node cells.

The sample was CD4+ T cells sorted from a lymph node. This receptor was identified in a C3H/HeJ mouse with alopecia areata. The mice in this strain carry MHC haplotype H2-k. The chain has TRBV13-3 and TRBJ2-1; TRBD1 might be the D (6 bases). The CDR3 protein is CASSDVPGDAEQFF. The CDR3 bases that were read are TGTGCCAGCAGTGATGTTCCAGGGGATGCT.